This TCR beta chain emerged from a study of breast tumors, draining lymph nodes, adjacent tissues. Study-wide results and limits: Luminal-like breast cancer showed significantly higher tumor–nontumor repertoire similarity than basal-like. Tumor TCR diversity was below lymph nodes but above nontumor tissue.

Axillary draining lymph nodes of breast cancer patients supplied the node samples. MiXCR, run by TCRdb on the multiplex PCR reads, gives a single entry per CDR3 protein. The repertoire holds about 130,000 distinct CDR3 sequences, with about a fifth as singletons. A word on this clonotype: Its antigen is not known.

This receptor was identified in a female donor with breast cancer. Some clones in this sample may be carry-over from other donors' samples. The specimen was axillary lymph node tissue.

CDR3 nucleotide sequence: TGTGCCAGCAGTTTGCCTCGAGGAGGGGGGAGAGAAAAACTGTTTTTT. Protein product: CASSLPRGGGREKLFF. The J gene is TRBJ1-4, the V gene TRBV28; maybe TRBD1 (6 bases). The CDR3 loop spans 16 amino acids. CDR1 and CDR2 from the germline V gene are MDHEN and SYDVKM. Trimming pared 3 bases from V and 8 bases from J, leaving 19 bases between.